The rows below give T cell receptor beta chains drawn from one sample of a study of CD8 T cells in ankylosing spondylitis. TCRdb reprocessed the 5' RACE reads with MiXCR, giving one entry per CDR3 protein. The table includes almost 400,000 distinct CDR3 sequences, about a fifth detected once. Sequencing used blood, either unsorted or a sorted T cell fraction (not recorded which). The receptors come from a male donor with ankylosing spondylitis. Each CDR3 is given with its conserved first and last residue. Each record gives: J gene, V gene, D gene, clone size, CDR3 protein, CDR3 DNA. D genes are given only for firm matches. A row's size may be missing; if present it is once, few, many or a size class.

TRBJ1-4,TRBV29-1,TRBD1,many,CSVVGGQNNEKLFF,TGCAGCGTTGTGGGGGGACAGAATAATGAAAAACTGTTTTTT
TRBJ2-1,TRBV21-1,NA,NA,CASSKDRDRLNEQFF,TGTGCCAGCAGCAAAGACAGAGACAGACTAAATGAGCAGTTCTTC
TRBJ1-4,TRBV12-3/TRBV12-4,TRBD1,NA,CASSRTGVTNEKLFF,TGTGCCAGCAGTCGGACAGGGGTGACTAATGAAAAACTGTTTTTT
TRBJ1-3,TRBV5-1,NA,NA,CASRLGMSSGNTIYF,TGCGCCAGCAGATTGGGGATGTCGTCTGGAAACACCATATATTTT
TRBJ1-1,TRBV7-2,NA,NA,CASRRNRDTEAFF,TGTGCCAGCAGACGAAACAGGGACACTGAAGCTTTCTTT
TRBJ2-4,TRBV5-1,NA,NA,CASRTMEEDIQYF,TGCGCCAGCAGGACAATGGAGGAGGACATTCAGTACTTC
TRBJ2-7,TRBV29-1,NA,NA,CSVESSSSYEQYF,TGCAGCGTTGAAAGTAGCAGCTCCTACGAGCAGTACTTC
TRBJ2-1,TRBV4-1,NA,NA,CASSQDLGWTVNNEQFF,TGCGCCAGCAGCCAAGATCTTGGCTGGACAGTTAACAATGAGCAGTTCTTC
TRBJ2-1,TRBV20-1,NA,NA,CSAPRTGREQFF,TGCAGTGCTCCACGAACGGGACGTGAGCAGTTCTTC
TRBJ1-1,TRBV7-8,NA,NA,CASSPSRGGITEAFF,TGTGCCAGCAGCCCAAGCCGGGGAGGTATCACTGAAGCTTTCTTT
TRBJ1-1,TRBV2,NA,NA,CASTNGGYTEAFF,TGTGCCAGCACTAATGGGGGGTACACTGAAGCTTTCTTT
TRBJ2-7,TRBV12-3/TRBV12-4,NA,NA,CASSFGLFSYEQYF,TGTGCCAGCAGTTTCGGGCTATTCTCCTACGAGCAGTACTTC
TRBJ2-1,TRBV9,NA,NA,CASGPPKGSYNEQFF,TGTGCCAGTGGACCCCCCAAGGGCTCCTACAATGAGCAGTTCTTC
TRBJ2-1,TRBV28,TRBD1,NA,CASSLPRGRVENEQFF,TGTGCCAGCAGTCTTCCCAGGGGGCGGGTGGAGAATGAGCAGTTCTTC
TRBJ1-2,TRBV7-6,NA,NA,CASSLEENYGYTF,TGTGCCAGCAGCTTAGAGGAGAACTATGGCTACACCTTC
TRBJ1-5,TRBV6-2/TRBV6-3,NA,NA,CASRNPGVSNQPQHF,TGTGCCAGCAGGAATCCAGGGGTTAGCAATCAGCCCCAGCATTTT
TRBJ1-1,TRBV3-1,NA,NA,CASSWTVRANTEAFF,TGTGCCAGCAGCTGGACAGTCCGGGCCAACACTGAAGCTTTCTTT
TRBJ2-4,TRBV20-1,NA,many,CSAREVTDLAKNIQYF,TGCAGTGCTAGAGAAGTGACGGACCTAGCCAAAAACATTCAGTACTTC
TRBJ2-3,TRBV27,TRBD2,many,CASAPSGTDTQYF,TGTGCCAGCGCCCCTAGCGGTACAGATACGCAGTATTTT
TRBJ2-2,TRBV7-2,NA,NA,CASSLTLAGELFF,TGTGCCAGCAGCTTAACTCTTGCCGGGGAGCTGTTTTTT
TRBJ2-7,TRBV7-9,NA,NA,CASSLGGDGYEQYF,TGTGCCAGCAGCCTTGGTGGGGACGGCTACGAGCAGTACTTC
TRBJ1-5,TRBV29-1,NA,NA,CSVAVGGGQPQHF,TGCAGCGTCGCCGTCGGGGGGGGGCAGCCCCAGCATTTT
TRBJ2-3,TRBV5-1,NA,few,CASSPARIAEVTDTQYF,TGCGCCAGCAGCCCGGCCAGAATAGCCGAAGTTACAGATACGCAGTATTTT
TRBJ2-2,TRBV6-5,TRBD1,NA,CASSYGQGNTGELFF,TGTGCCAGCAGTTATGGACAGGGGAACACCGGGGAGCTGTTTTTT
TRBJ1-6,TRBV12-3/TRBV12-4,TRBD1,NA,CASRQGARSPLHF,TGTGCCAGCAGGCAGGGGGCCCGGTCACCCCTCCACTTT
TRBJ2-1,TRBV20-1,NA,once,CSARVGTANEQFF,TGCAGTGCTAGGGTCGGGACTGCCAATGAGCAGTTCTTC
TRBJ2-3,TRBV18,NA,NA,CASSPVGESTDTQYF,TGTGCCAGCTCACCAGTCGGGGAAAGCACAGATACGCAGTATTTT
TRBJ2-1,TRBV6-5,NA,few,CASSYPAGSGANEQFF,TGTGCCAGCAGTTACCCAGCGGGCTCGGGGGCCAATGAGCAGTTCTTC
TRBJ1-4,TRBV7-6,NA,few,CASSFSANEKLFF,TGTGCCAGCAGCTTCAGTGCTAATGAAAAACTGTTTTTT
TRBJ2-3,TRBV29-1,NA,NA,CSWTLGGAPDTQYF,TGCAGCTGGACCTTAGGAGGGGCGCCAGATACGCAGTATTTT
TRBJ1-1,TRBV29-1,NA,NA,CSVGTVMNTEAFF,TGCAGCGTTGGGACGGTTATGAACACTGAAGCTTTCTTT
TRBJ2-1,TRBV20-1,NA,NA,CSANKGGGGTLNEQFF,TGCAGTGCCAACAAGGGGGGGGGCGGGACTTTGAATGAGCAGTTCTTC
TRBJ2-5,TRBV9,NA,few,CASSVGSHAGETQYF,TGTGCCAGCAGCGTAGGCAGCCATGCGGGAGAGACCCAGTACTTC
TRBJ2-5,TRBV5-1,NA,NA,CASSWGQYQETQYF,TGCGCCAGCAGCTGGGGACAATACCAAGAGACCCAGTACTTC
TRBJ1-5,TRBV2,NA,NA,CASSEALGSSNQPQHF,TGTGCCAGCAGTGAAGCGCTAGGATCTAGCAATCAGCCCCAGCATTTT
TRBJ1-5,TRBV29-1,NA,NA,CSAGQTNQPQHF,TGCAGCGCCGGACAGACCAATCAGCCCCAGCATTTT
TRBJ1-6,TRBV28,NA,NA,CASSLRPWDSPLHF,TGTGCCAGCAGTTTGCGTCCCTGGGATTCACCCCTCCACTTT
TRBJ2-5,TRBV5-1,TRBD2,few,CASSLRTSGNQETQYF,TGCGCCAGCAGCCTAAGGACTAGCGGGAACCAAGAGACCCAGTACTTC
TRBJ2-1,TRBV20-1,TRBD2,few,CSARVPAGSINEQFF,TGCAGTGCTAGAGTCCCAGCGGGAAGTATCAATGAGCAGTTCTTC
TRBJ2-1,TRBV7-9,TRBD1,many,CASSTPGQVNEQFF,TGTGCCAGCAGCACTCCGGGACAGGTTAATGAGCAGTTCTTC
TRBJ1-2,TRBV12-3/TRBV12-4,NA,NA,CASSPLRGDGYTF,TGTGCCAGCAGTCCCTTGCGGGGAGATGGCTACACCTTC
TRBJ2-7,TRBV28,NA,NA,CASSLLGWEAFF,TGTGCCAGCAGTTTATTAGGATGGGAGGCCTTCTTC
TRBJ2-2,TRBV9,NA,NA,CASSVFTGELFF,TGTGCCAGCAGCGTCTTCACCGGGGAGCTGTTTTTT
TRBJ1-4,TRBV19,NA,NA,CASSPTVWQDATNEKLFF,TGTGCCAGTAGTCCCACCGTCTGGCAGGATGCAACTAATGAAAAACTGTTTTTT
TRBJ1-2,TRBV4-1,NA,few,CASSQNPAIYGYTF,TGCGCCAGCAGCCAAAATCCGGCTATCTATGGCTACACCTTC